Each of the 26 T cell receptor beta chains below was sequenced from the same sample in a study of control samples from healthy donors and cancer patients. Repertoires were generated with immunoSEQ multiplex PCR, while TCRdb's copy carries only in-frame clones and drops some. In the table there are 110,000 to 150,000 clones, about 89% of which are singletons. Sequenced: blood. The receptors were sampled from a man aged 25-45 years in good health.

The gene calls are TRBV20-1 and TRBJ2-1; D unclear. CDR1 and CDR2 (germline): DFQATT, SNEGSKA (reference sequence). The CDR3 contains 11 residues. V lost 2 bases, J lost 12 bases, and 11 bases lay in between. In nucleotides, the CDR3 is TGCAGTGCTAGACACTACCCTGGGCAGTTCTTC. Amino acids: CSARHYPGQFF.

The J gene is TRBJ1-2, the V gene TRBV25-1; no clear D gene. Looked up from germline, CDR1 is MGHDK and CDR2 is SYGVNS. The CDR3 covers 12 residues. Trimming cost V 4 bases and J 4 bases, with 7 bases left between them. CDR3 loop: CASSVLGYGYTF. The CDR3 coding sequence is TGTGCCAGCAGTGTTTTGGGCTATGGCTACACCTTC.

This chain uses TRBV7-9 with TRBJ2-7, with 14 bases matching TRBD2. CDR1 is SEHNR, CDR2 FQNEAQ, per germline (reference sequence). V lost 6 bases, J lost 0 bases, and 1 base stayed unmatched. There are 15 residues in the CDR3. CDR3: CASRGLAGGSYEQYF. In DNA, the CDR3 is TGTGCCAGCAGAGGACTAGCGGGGGGCTCCTACGAGCAGTACTTC.

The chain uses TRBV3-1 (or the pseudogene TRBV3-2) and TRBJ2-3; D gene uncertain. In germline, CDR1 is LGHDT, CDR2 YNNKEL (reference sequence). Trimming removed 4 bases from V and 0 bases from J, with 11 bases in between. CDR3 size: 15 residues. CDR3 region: CASSPMRLSTDTQYF. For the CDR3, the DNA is TGTGCCAGCAGCCCCATGCGACTGAGCACAGATACGCAGTATTTT.

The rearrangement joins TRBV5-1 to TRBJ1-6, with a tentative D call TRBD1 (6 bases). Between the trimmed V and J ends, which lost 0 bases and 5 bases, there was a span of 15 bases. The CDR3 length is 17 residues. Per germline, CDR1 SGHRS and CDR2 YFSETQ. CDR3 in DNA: TGCGCCAGCAGCTTGGAGGGGGTGCGTCTTAATAATTCACCCCTCCACTTT. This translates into CASSLEGVRLNNSPLHF.

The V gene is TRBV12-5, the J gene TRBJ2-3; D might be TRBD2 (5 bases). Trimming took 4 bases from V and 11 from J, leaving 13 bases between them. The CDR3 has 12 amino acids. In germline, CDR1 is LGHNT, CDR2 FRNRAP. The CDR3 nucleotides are TGTGCTAGTGGTTCGCCCGGGGATGGGCAGTATTTT. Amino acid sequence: CASGSPGDGQYF. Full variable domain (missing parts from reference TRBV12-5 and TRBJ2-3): DARVTQTPRHKVTEMGQEVTMRCQPILGHNTVFWYRQTMMQGLELLAYFRNRAPLDDSGMPKDRFSAEMPDATLATLKIQPSEPRDSAVYFCASGSPGDGQYFGPGTRLTVL.

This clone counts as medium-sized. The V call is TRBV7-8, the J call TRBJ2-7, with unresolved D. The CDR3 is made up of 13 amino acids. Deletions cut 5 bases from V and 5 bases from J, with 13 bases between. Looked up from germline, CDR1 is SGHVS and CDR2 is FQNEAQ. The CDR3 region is CASSLTNPDEQYF. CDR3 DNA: TGTGCCAGCAGCCTGACAAACCCGGACGAGCAGTACTTC.

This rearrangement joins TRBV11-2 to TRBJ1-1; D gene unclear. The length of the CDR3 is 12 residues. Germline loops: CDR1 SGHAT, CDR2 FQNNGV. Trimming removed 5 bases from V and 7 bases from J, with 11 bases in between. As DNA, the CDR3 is TGTGCCAGCAGCCGCGATGGGGTTGAAGCTTTCTTT. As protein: CASSRDGVEAFF.

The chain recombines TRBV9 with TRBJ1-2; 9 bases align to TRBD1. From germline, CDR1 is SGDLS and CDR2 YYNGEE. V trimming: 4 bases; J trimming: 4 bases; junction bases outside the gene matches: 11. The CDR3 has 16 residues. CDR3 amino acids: CASSSRGDRVGYGYTF. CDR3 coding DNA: TGTGCCAGCAGCTCGCGAGGGGACAGGGTTGGCTATGGCTACACCTTC.

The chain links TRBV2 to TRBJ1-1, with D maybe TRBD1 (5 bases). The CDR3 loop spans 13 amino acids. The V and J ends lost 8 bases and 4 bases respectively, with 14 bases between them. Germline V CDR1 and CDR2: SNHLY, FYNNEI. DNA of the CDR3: TGTGCCAGCCGCCGGGACGCTGGCACTGAAGCTTTCTTT. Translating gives CASRRDAGTEAFF.

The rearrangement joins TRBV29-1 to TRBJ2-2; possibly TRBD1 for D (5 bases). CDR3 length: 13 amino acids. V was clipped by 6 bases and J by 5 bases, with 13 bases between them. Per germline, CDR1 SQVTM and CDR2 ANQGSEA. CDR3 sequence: CSVGTGATGELFF. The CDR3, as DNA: TGCAGCGTGGGAACTGGGGCGACCGGGGAGCTGTTTTTT.

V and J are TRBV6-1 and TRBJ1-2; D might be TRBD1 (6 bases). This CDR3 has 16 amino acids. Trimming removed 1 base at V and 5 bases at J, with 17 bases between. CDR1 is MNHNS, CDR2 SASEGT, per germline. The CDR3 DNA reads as TGTGCCAGCAGTGAAGAGGCCCGGACAGCAAAATATGGCTACACCTTC. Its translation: CASSEEARTAKYGYTF.

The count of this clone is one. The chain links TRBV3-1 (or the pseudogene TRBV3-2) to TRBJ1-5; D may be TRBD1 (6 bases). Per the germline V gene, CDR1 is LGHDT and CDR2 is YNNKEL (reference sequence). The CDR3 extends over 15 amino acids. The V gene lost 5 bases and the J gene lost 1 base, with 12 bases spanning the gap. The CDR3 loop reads CASSTGTSSNQPQHF. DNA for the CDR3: TGTGCCAGCAGCACCGGGACATCGAGCAATCAGCCCCAGCATTTT.

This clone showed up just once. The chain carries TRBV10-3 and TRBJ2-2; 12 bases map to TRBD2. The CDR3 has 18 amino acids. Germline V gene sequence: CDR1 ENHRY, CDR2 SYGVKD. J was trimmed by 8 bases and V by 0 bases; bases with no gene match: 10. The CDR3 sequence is CAISESPSGGASSGELFF. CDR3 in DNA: TGTGCCATCAGTGAGTCGCCTAGCGGGGGGGCTTCGTCTGGGGAGCTGTTTTTT.

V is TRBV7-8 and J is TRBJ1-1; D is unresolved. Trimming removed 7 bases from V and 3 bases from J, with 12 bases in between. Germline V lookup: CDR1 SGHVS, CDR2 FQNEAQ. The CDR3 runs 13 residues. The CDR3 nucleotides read TGTGCCAGCAACCAACCGATGCACACTGAAGCTTTCTTT. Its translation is CASNQPMHTEAFF.

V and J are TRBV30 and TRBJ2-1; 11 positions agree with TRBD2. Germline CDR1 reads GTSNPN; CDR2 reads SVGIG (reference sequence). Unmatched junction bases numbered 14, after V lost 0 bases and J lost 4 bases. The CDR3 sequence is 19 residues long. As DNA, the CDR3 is TGTGCCTGGAGTGTACTAGCGGGAGTATTCTACGGTTCTTACAATGAGCAGTTCTTC. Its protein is CAWSVLAGVFYGSYNEQFF.

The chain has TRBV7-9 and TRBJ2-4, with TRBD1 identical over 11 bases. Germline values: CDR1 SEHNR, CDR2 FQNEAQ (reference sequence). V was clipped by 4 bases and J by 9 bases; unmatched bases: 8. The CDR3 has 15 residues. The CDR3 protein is CASSYGQGALGIQYF. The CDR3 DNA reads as TGTGCCAGCAGCTATGGACAGGGGGCTTTGGGCATTCAGTACTTC. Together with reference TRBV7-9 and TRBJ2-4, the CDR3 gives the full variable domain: DTGVSQNPRHKITKRGQNVTFRCDPISEHNRLYWYRQTLGQGPEFLTYFQNEAQLEKSRLLSDRFSAERPKGSFSTLEIQRTEQGDSAMYLCASSYGQGALGIQYFGAGTRLSVL.

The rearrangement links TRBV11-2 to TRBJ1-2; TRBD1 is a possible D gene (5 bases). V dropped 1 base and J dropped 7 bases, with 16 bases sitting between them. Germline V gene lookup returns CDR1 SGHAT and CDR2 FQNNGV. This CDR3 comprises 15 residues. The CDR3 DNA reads TGTGCCAGCAGCTTAGTTGCAGGGCCATTTTCTGGCTACACCTTC. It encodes CASSLVAGPFSGYTF.

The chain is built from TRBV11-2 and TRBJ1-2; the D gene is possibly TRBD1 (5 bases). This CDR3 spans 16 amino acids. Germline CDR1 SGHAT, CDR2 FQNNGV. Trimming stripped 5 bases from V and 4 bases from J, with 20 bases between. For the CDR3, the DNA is TGTGCCAGCAGCCCCCAGACAGCACAAGGTTCCTATGGCTACACCTTC. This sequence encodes CASSPQTAQGSYGYTF.

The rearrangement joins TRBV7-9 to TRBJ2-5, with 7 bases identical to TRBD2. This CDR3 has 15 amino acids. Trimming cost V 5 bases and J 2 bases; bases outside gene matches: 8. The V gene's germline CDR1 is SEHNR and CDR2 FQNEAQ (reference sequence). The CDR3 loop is CASSHPRGEQETQYF. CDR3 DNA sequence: TGTGCCAGCAGCCACCCTCGGGGGGAGCAAGAGACCCAGTACTTC.

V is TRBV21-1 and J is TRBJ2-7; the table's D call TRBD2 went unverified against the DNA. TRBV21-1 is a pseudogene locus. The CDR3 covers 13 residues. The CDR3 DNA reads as TGTGCCAGCAGCCCGCGGTCTCCCTACGAGCAGTACTTC. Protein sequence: CASSPRSPYEQYF.

The CDR3 here is CASSLVSRPNHEQYF. Here the CDR3 DNA reads TGTGCCAGCAGCTTAGTGAGCAGACCAAACCACGAGCAGTACTTC. The chain links TRBV7-9 to TRBJ2-7; D is uncertain. This CDR3 spans 15 amino acids. The V end was cut by 1 base, the J end by 5 bases, with 15 bases between. Per the germline V gene, CDR1 is SEHNR and CDR2 is FQNEAQ (reference sequence).

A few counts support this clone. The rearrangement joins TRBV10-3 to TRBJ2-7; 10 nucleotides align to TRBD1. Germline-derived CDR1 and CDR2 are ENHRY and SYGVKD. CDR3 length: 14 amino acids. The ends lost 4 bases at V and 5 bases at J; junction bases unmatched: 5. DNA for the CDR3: TGTGCCATCAGTGGCCGGGACAGGGGCCACGAGCAGTACTTC. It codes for CAISGRDRGHEQYF.

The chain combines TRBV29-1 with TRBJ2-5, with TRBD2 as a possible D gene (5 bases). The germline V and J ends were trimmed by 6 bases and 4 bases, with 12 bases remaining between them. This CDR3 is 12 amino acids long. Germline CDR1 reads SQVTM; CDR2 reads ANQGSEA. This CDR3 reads CSVGVPIETQYF. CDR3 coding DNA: TGCAGCGTCGGGGTCCCCATAGAGACCCAGTACTTC.

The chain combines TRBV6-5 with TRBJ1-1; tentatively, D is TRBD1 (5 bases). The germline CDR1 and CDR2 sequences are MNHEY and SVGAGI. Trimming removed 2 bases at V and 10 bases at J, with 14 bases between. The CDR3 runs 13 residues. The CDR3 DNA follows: TGTGCCAGCAGTTACCGGGACGGCAAGGGAGCTTTCTTT. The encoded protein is CASSYRDGKGAFF.

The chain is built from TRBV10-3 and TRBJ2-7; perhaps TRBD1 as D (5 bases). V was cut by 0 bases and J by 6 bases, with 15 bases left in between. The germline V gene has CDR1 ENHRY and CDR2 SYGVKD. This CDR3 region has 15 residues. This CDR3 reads CAISESRQGIGEQYF. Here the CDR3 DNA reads TGTGCCATCAGTGAGTCAAGGCAGGGTATTGGCGAGCAGTACTTC.